What follows describes a single TCR beta chain. The sample contains more than one DNA sequence encoding this CDR3. V gave up 0 bases and J gave up 0 bases, with 9 bases separating them. Per the germline V gene, CDR1 is SGHAT and CDR2 is FQDESV (reference sequence). This CDR3 is 16 amino acids long. The sample belongs to a study of blood T cell repertoires in COVID-19. Measured with immunoSEQ multiplex PCR; TCRdb has only the in-frame clones, and not every one. The data hold about 240,000 clones, with around 89% observed a single time. The chain is built from TRBV11-1 and TRBJ2-1; no definite D call. Input material: PBMCs or T cells enriched from blood (not recorded which). The sequence was collected from a woman aged 25 to 39 who had recovered from COVID-19. Written as DNA, the CDR3 is TGTGCCAGCAGCTTAGCAGCAGGATCCTCCTACAATGAGCAGTTCTTC. It encodes CASSLAAGSSYNEQFF.